The clone carrying this T cell receptor beta chain was observed a few times. The entry originates in a study of identical twins. TCRdb itself ran the 5' RACE reads through MiXCR, one entry per CDR3 protein. The sample has 600,000 to 700,000 distinct CDR3 sequences; 21% are singletons. With 7 bases removed from V and 4 bases from J, the gap between germline ends came to 19 bases. The CDR3 has 14 amino acids. Per the germline V gene, CDR1 is SQVTM and CDR2 is ANQGSEA. These data were likewise used in another study, on T cells expressing NK-cell markers. That study reports: Sorted CD3+CD56-NKG2C+, CD3+CD56+NKG2C- and CD3+CD56+NKG2C+ T cells were the source of the TCR beta repertoires. For five or six donors, the dominant NKG2C+ clonotypes made up about 1.0-8% of their CD8+ T cells. The leading position in the CD3+CD56-NKG2C+ fraction of a handful of donors also went to these clonotypes.

The receptor was isolated from a woman aged 18 to 35 in good health. V gene TRBV29-1 combines with J gene TRBJ1-1, with a tentative D call TRBD1 (6 bases). Sequencing was done on a sample of PBMCs. CDR3 bases: TGCAGCGCCGGGGGGGCCACATGGGGCACTGAAGCTTTCTTT. It yields the protein CSAGGATWGTEAFF.